A selection of T cell receptor beta chains follows, all from one sample in a study of CD8+CD57+ T cells in acquired aplastic anemia. A single record per CDR3 protein comes from TCRdb applying MiXCR to the reads. The sample lists approximately 150,000 distinct CDR3 sequences, roughly 43% occurring once. The sequencing sample was made of sorted CD4+, CD8+, or CD8+CD57+ T cells (not recorded which) from PBMCs. The receptor set was obtained from a human donor with aplastic anemia. CDR3s include the opening cysteine and the closing phenylalanine or tryptophan. The D gene is left open where the match is weak. A clone size is listed for some rows: how often the clone was seen (once, few, many), or a class if it is expanded.

abundance: few
j_gene: TRBJ1-1
d_gene: NA
v_gene: TRBV18
CDR3nt: TGTGCCAGCTCACCACCTACAGGGAGGAACACTGAAGCTTTCTTT
CDR3aa: CASSPPTGRNTEAFF

abundance: many
j_gene: TRBJ2-5
d_gene: TRBD2
v_gene: TRBV11-3
CDR3nt: TGTGCCAGCAGCTCTGGACTAGCGGGGGTCCAAGAGACCCAGTACTTC
CDR3aa: CASSSGLAGVQETQYF

abundance: NA
j_gene: TRBJ2-7
d_gene: NA
v_gene: TRBV5-1
CDR3nt: TGCGCCAGCCGGGACCCAGCGGACTACGAGCAGTACTTC
CDR3aa: CASRDPADYEQYF

abundance: many
j_gene: TRBJ2-7
d_gene: TRBD2
v_gene: TRBV20-1
CDR3nt: TGCAGTGCTCCCCGGCTAGCGGGATCATACGAGCAGTACTTC
CDR3aa: CSAPRLAGSYEQYF

abundance: NA
j_gene: TRBJ1-6
d_gene: NA
v_gene: TRBV7-2
CDR3nt: TGTGCCAGCAGCTTATTAGTCGAGGGTTCACCCCTCCACTTT
CDR3aa: CASSLLVEGSPLHF

abundance: many
j_gene: TRBJ1-1
d_gene: NA
v_gene: TRBV5-1
CDR3nt: TGCGCCAGCAGCTTGTCTGGCCAGATGAACACTGAAGCTTTCTTT
CDR3aa: CASSLSGQMNTEAFF

abundance: few
j_gene: TRBJ2-7
d_gene: TRBD1
v_gene: TRBV20-1
CDR3nt: TGCGCGTGCTTGGACAGGCACTCCTACGAGCAGTACTTC
CDR3aa: CACLDRHSYEQYF

abundance: NA
j_gene: TRBJ2-1
d_gene: NA
v_gene: TRBV25-1
CDR3nt: TGTGCCAGCAGTGAAACCGGGACCCTTACCCGCAATGAGCAGTTCTTC
CDR3aa: CASSETGTLTRNEQFF

abundance: few
j_gene: TRBJ2-7
d_gene: NA
v_gene: TRBV7-9
CDR3nt: TGTGCCAGCAGCTTAGGGGTATACGAGCAGTACTTC
CDR3aa: CASSLGVYEQYF

abundance: NA
j_gene: TRBJ1-1
d_gene: TRBD1
v_gene: TRBV7-6
CDR3nt: TGTGCCAGCAAGGTGCAGGGGGCGTCTACTGAAGCTTTCTTT
CDR3aa: CASKVQGASTEAFF

abundance: NA
j_gene: TRBJ2-1
d_gene: NA
v_gene: TRBV5-4
CDR3nt: TGTGCCAGCAGCTTGGTCGGGGACAATGAGCAGTTCTTC
CDR3aa: CASSLVGDNEQFF

abundance: many
j_gene: TRBJ1-1
d_gene: NA
v_gene: TRBV9
CDR3nt: TGTGCCAGCAGCGTAGGACTGACGTGGAGGGGAACAAGGGACACTGAAGCTTTCTTT
CDR3aa: CASSVGLTWRGTRDTEAFF

abundance: many
j_gene: TRBJ2-7
d_gene: NA
v_gene: TRBV10-3
CDR3nt: TGTGCCACCGGGACAACCTACGAGCAGTACTTC
CDR3aa: CATGTTYEQYF

abundance: NA
j_gene: TRBJ2-1
d_gene: NA
v_gene: TRBV6-1
CDR3nt: TGTGCCAGCAGTCCCCTTAGGTTCCACACAGATGGGTACAATGAGCAGTTCTTC
CDR3aa: CASSPLRFHTDGYNEQFF

abundance: NA
j_gene: TRBJ2-3
d_gene: NA
v_gene: TRBV5-6
CDR3nt: TGTGCCAGCAGCTTCCGACTAACAGGGACCCTCACAGATACGCAGTATTTT
CDR3aa: CASSFRLTGTLTDTQYF

abundance: NA
j_gene: TRBJ2-7
d_gene: TRBD1
v_gene: TRBV5-1
CDR3nt: TGCGCCAGCAGCCTGTCCGGGACAGGGGTTGGGGAGCAGTACTTC
CDR3aa: CASSLSGTGVGEQYF

abundance: many
j_gene: TRBJ2-3
d_gene: TRBD2
v_gene: TRBV7-9
CDR3nt: TGTGCCAGCAGCCACTTAGCGGGGGGGTTCACAGATACGCAGTATTTT
CDR3aa: CASSHLAGGFTDTQYF

abundance: many
j_gene: TRBJ2-5
d_gene: NA
v_gene: TRBV11-3
CDR3nt: TGTGCCAGCAGCTTCAGCGCGCAAGAGACCCAGTACTTC
CDR3aa: CASSFSAQETQYF

abundance: NA
j_gene: TRBJ1-3
d_gene: NA
v_gene: TRBV10-3
CDR3nt: TGTGCCATCAGTATACAGGGCCCTGGAAACACCATATATTTT
CDR3aa: CAISIQGPGNTIYF

abundance: many
j_gene: TRBJ2-7
d_gene: NA
v_gene: TRBV19
CDR3nt: TGTGCCAGTAGTTATAGACAGAACGGTCCCTACGAGCAGTACTTC
CDR3aa: CASSYRQNGPYEQYF

abundance: many
j_gene: TRBJ1-2
d_gene: TRBD1
v_gene: TRBV5-1
CDR3nt: TGCGCCAGCAGCTTGGAACAGGGGTATGGCTACACCTTC
CDR3aa: CASSLEQGYGYTF

abundance: NA
j_gene: TRBJ2-2
d_gene: NA
v_gene: TRBV2
CDR3nt: TGTGCCAGCACCCCGACGGGAACCGGGGAGCTGTTTTTT
CDR3aa: CASTPTGTGELFF

abundance: many
j_gene: TRBJ2-4
d_gene: NA
v_gene: TRBV20-1
CDR3nt: TGCAGTGCTAGGTCCCGGGACTGGAACGGAAACATTCAGTACTTC
CDR3aa: CSARSRDWNGNIQYF

abundance: NA
j_gene: TRBJ2-1
d_gene: NA
v_gene: TRBV25-1
CDR3nt: TGTGCCAGCAGCGCGGCCGCGAGCGATGAGCAGTTCTTC
CDR3aa: CASSAAASDEQFF

abundance: NA
j_gene: TRBJ2-1
d_gene: TRBD1
v_gene: TRBV15
CDR3nt: TGTGCCACCAGGGGACCGGGACAGGGCTACAATGAGCAGTTCTTC
CDR3aa: CATRGPGQGYNEQFF

abundance: many
j_gene: TRBJ2-3
d_gene: TRBD2
v_gene: TRBV2
CDR3nt: TGTGCCAGTCGCGGGAGAACGGGGGGGTCGGGCGGTACGCAGTATTTT
CDR3aa: CASRGRTGGSGGTQYF

abundance: NA
j_gene: TRBJ2-3
d_gene: NA
v_gene: TRBV11-2
CDR3nt: TGTGCCAGCAGCTCAAATCAGGGGGGTACGCAGTATTTT
CDR3aa: CASSSNQGGTQYF

abundance: NA
j_gene: TRBJ2-5
d_gene: TRBD2
v_gene: TRBV20-1
CDR3nt: TGCAGTGCTAAACTAGCGGGGCAAGAGACCCAGTACTTC
CDR3aa: CSAKLAGQETQYF

abundance: many
j_gene: TRBJ1-5
d_gene: NA
v_gene: TRBV5-5
CDR3nt: TGTGCCAGCAGCTTGGGACAGGTCCAGAGCAATCAGCCCCAGCATTTT
CDR3aa: CASSLGQVQSNQPQHF

abundance: many
j_gene: TRBJ2-7
d_gene: NA
v_gene: TRBV29-1
CDR3nt: TGCAGCGCCCTGACAGGACCCTACGAGCAGTACTTC
CDR3aa: CSALTGPYEQYF

abundance: NA
j_gene: TRBJ2-5
d_gene: NA
v_gene: TRBV2
CDR3nt: TGTGCCAGCATCATCCGGGACTCGAGTTACTTC
CDR3aa: CASIIRDSSYF

abundance: NA
j_gene: TRBJ1-5
d_gene: TRBD1
v_gene: TRBV10-3
CDR3nt: TGTGCCATCAGTGACCACAGGGGAAGCAATCAGCCCCAGCATTTT
CDR3aa: CAISDHRGSNQPQHF

abundance: many
j_gene: TRBJ2-3
d_gene: TRBD2
v_gene: TRBV7-2
CDR3nt: TGTGCCAGCAGCCTTGCTAGCGGGGGGACTTACGGCACAGATACGCAGTATTTT
CDR3aa: CASSLASGGTYGTDTQYF

abundance: once
j_gene: TRBJ1-1
d_gene: NA
v_gene: TRBV5-1
CDR3nt: TGCGCCAGCATCGAGGAGGATGAAGCTTTCTTT
CDR3aa: CASIEEDEAFF

abundance: many
j_gene: TRBJ2-1
d_gene: NA
v_gene: TRBV20-1
CDR3nt: TGCAGTGCTAGAGGTGCCAAGGTCGGGGAGGTTGAGCAGTTCTTC
CDR3aa: CSARGAKVGEVEQFF

abundance: NA
j_gene: TRBJ1-2
d_gene: NA
v_gene: TRBV3-1
CDR3nt: TGTGCCAGCAGCCAAGAAGACCGGTTTCATGGCTACACCTTC
CDR3aa: CASSQEDRFHGYTF

abundance: NA
j_gene: TRBJ2-7
d_gene: TRBD1
v_gene: TRBV7-9
CDR3nt: TGTGCCAGCAGCTTGACAGGGGGCTTAGACGAGCAGTACTTC
CDR3aa: CASSLTGGLDEQYF

abundance: few
j_gene: TRBJ2-3
d_gene: TRBD2
v_gene: TRBV5-1
CDR3nt: TGCGCCAGCAGCTTGGCTAGCGGGGGGGGCACAGATACGCAGTATTTT
CDR3aa: CASSLASGGGTDTQYF

abundance: few
j_gene: TRBJ2-7
d_gene: TRBD1
v_gene: TRBV6-5
CDR3nt: TGTGCCAGCAGTTACTCCCGCGGGGACAGGGCCTCCTACGAGCAGTACTTC
CDR3aa: CASSYSRGDRASYEQYF

abundance: many
j_gene: TRBJ1-3
d_gene: NA
v_gene: TRBV7-8
CDR3nt: TGTGCCAGCAGCTCGGCCAGGGTCCTCCGAGGAAACACCATATATTTT
CDR3aa: CASSSARVLRGNTIYF

abundance: many
j_gene: TRBJ1-2
d_gene: NA
v_gene: TRBV29-1
CDR3nt: TGCAGCGTCCAGGGGTACTATGGCTACACCTTC
CDR3aa: CSVQGYYGYTF

abundance: NA
j_gene: TRBJ2-3
d_gene: TRBD1
v_gene: TRBV19
CDR3nt: TGTGCCAGTAGTGTCCGGGACAGGGTCACAGATACGCAGTATTTT
CDR3aa: CASSVRDRVTDTQYF

abundance: many
j_gene: TRBJ2-1
d_gene: NA
v_gene: TRBV19
CDR3nt: TGTGCCAGTAGGAATTGGGACCACAATGAGCAGTTCTTC
CDR3aa: CASRNWDHNEQFF

abundance: many
j_gene: TRBJ1-6
d_gene: TRBD1
v_gene: TRBV5-1
CDR3nt: TGCGCCAGCAGCTTCAGACAGGGGGCCCGCCCGAATTCACCCCTCCACTTT
CDR3aa: CASSFRQGARPNSPLHF

abundance: NA
j_gene: TRBJ2-3
d_gene: TRBD1
v_gene: TRBV29-1
CDR3nt: TGCAGCGTCGGGACAGGGGGCACAGATACGCAGTATTTT
CDR3aa: CSVGTGGTDTQYF

abundance: NA
j_gene: TRBJ2-7
d_gene: NA
v_gene: TRBV7-9
CDR3nt: TGTGCCAGCAGCTTAGCAGGGTCTTGGCAGTACTTC
CDR3aa: CASSLAGSWQYF

abundance: many
j_gene: TRBJ1-6
d_gene: TRBD1
v_gene: TRBV14
CDR3nt: TGTGCCAGCCGCGGCCTAATACAGGGGAGATCACCCCTCCACTTT
CDR3aa: CASRGLIQGRSPLHF

abundance: many
j_gene: TRBJ1-6
d_gene: NA
v_gene: TRBV24-1
CDR3nt: TGTGCCACCAGTGATTATTCACCCCTCCACTTT
CDR3aa: CATSDYSPLHF

abundance: few
j_gene: TRBJ2-7
d_gene: NA
v_gene: TRBV7-8
CDR3nt: TGTGCCAGCAGCCGTGGGCTGCCCTACGAGCAGTACTTC
CDR3aa: CASSRGLPYEQYF

abundance: many
j_gene: TRBJ1-1
d_gene: NA
v_gene: TRBV5-8
CDR3nt: TGTGCCAGCAGCTTGGCCAGGACGAACACTGAAGCTTTCTTT
CDR3aa: CASSLARTNTEAFF

abundance: many
j_gene: TRBJ1-3
d_gene: NA
v_gene: TRBV11-2
CDR3nt: TGTGCCAGCAGCTTGGGTGGTACACCAGCTATCTCTGGAAACACCATATATTTT
CDR3aa: CASSLGGTPAISGNTIYF

abundance: NA
j_gene: TRBJ2-5
d_gene: TRBD1
v_gene: TRBV20-1
CDR3nt: TGCAGTGCTAGAGACCGTCCGGGACAGGGGACCTCGCGAGAGACCCAGTACTTC
CDR3aa: CSARDRPGQGTSRETQYF

abundance: NA
j_gene: TRBJ1-6
d_gene: NA
v_gene: TRBV7-2
CDR3nt: TGTGCCAGCAGCTTAGACGCTAATTCACCCCTCCACTTT
CDR3aa: CASSLDANSPLHF

abundance: many
j_gene: TRBJ2-2
d_gene: NA
v_gene: TRBV5-1
CDR3nt: TGCGCCAGCAGCCCTGGGGTACCCGGGGAGCTGTTTTTT
CDR3aa: CASSPGVPGELFF